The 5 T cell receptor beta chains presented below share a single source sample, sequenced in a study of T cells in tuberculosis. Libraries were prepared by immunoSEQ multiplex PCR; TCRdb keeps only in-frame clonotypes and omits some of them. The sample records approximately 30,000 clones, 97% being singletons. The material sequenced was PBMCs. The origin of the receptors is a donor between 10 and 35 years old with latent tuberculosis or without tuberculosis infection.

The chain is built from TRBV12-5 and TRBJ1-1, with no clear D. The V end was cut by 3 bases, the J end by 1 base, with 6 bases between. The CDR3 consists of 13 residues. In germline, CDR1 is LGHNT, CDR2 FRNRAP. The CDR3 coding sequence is TGTGCTAGTGGTTTAAGAGAGAACACTGAAGCTTTCTTT. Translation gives CASGLRENTEAFF. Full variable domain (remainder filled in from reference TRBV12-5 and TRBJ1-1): DARVTQTPRHKVTEMGQEVTMRCQPILGHNTVFWYRQTMMQGLELLAYFRNRAPLDDSGMPKDRFSAEMPDATLATLKIQPSEPRDSAVYFCASGLRENTEAFFGQGTRLTVV.

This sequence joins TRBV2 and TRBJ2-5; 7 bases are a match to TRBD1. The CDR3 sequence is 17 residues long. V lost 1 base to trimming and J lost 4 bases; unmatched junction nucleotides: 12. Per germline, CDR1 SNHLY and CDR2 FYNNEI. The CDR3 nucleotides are TGTGCCAGCAGTGAAGACCAGGAGCAGGGGGTGGGAGAGACCCAGTACTTC. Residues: CASSEDQEQGVGETQYF.

The CDR3 DNA follows: TGTGCCTCCCTGCGGGGGCGATATTATGGCTACACCTTC. Its translation: CASLRGRYYGYTF. The chain combines TRBV30 with TRBJ1-2; D is perhaps TRBD1 (6 bases). This CDR3 has 13 residues. Trimming took off 7 bases at V and 5 bases at J, with 17 bases between the two ends. Germline V gene sequence: CDR1 GTSNPN, CDR2 SVGIG (reference sequence).

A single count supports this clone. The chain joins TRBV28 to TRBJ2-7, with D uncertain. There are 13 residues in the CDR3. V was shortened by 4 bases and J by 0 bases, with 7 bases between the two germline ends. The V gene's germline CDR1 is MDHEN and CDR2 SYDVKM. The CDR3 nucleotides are TGTGCCAGCAGTTCCTTGGCCTCCTACGAGCAGTACTTC. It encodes CASSSLASYEQYF.

For the CDR3, the DNA is TGTGCCAGCAGCTTCCGGTTGGACAGTCAAAATGAAGCTTTCTTT. Translation gives CASSFRLDSQNEAFF. The genes are TRBV11-2 and TRBJ1-1, with D tentatively TRBD1 (6 bases). Trimming shortened V by 3 bases and J by 7 bases, and 18 bases separated the two germline ends. Germline assignment: CDR1 SGHAT and CDR2 FQNNGV. The CDR3 is 15 amino acids.